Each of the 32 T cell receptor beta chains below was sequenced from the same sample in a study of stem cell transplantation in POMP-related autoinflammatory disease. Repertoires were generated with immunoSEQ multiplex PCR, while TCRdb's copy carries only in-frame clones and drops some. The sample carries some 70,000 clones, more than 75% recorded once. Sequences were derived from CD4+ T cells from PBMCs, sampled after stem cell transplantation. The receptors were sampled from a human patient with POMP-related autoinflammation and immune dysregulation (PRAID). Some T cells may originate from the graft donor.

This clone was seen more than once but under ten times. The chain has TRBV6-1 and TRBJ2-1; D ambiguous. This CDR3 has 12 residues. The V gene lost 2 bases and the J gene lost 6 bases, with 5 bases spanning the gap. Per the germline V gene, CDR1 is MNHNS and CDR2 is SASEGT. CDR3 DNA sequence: TGTGCCAGCAGTGAATTCTCCAATGAGCAGTTCTTC. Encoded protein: CASSEFSNEQFF.

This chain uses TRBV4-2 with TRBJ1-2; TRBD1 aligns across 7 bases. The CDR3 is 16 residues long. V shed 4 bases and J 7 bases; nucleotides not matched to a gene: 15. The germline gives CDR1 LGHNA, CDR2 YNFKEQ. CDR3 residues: CASSPEETGEIGGYTF. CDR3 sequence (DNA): TGTGCCAGCAGCCCTGAAGAAACAGGGGAGATAGGTGGCTACACCTTC.

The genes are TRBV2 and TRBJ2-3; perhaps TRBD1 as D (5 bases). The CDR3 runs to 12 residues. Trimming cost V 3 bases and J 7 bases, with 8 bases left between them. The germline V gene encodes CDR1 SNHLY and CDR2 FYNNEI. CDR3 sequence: CASSDQGHTQYF. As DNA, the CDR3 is TGTGCCAGCAGTGATCAGGGTCATACGCAGTATTTT.

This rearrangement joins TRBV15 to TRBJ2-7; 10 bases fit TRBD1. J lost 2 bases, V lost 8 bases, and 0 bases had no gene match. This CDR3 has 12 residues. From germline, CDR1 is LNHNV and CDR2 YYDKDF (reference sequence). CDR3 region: CATGTGAYEQYF. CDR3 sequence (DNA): TGTGCCACCGGGACAGGGGCCTACGAGCAGTACTTC.

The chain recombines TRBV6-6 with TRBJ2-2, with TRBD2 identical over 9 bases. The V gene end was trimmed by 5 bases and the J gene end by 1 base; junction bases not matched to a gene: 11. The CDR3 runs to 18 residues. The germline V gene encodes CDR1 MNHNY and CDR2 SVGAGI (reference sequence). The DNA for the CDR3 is TGTGCCAGCAGTCCCACTGGCGGGAGGGCCCAGAACACCGGGGAGCTGTTTTTT. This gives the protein CASSPTGGRAQNTGELFF.

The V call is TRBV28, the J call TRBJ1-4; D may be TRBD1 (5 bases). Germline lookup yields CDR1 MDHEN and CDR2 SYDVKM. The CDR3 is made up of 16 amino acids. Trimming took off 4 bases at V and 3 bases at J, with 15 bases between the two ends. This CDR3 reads CASSSVGGASNEKLFF. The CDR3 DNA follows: TGTGCCAGCAGTTCCGTCGGCGGGGCTTCTAATGAAAAACTGTTTTTT.

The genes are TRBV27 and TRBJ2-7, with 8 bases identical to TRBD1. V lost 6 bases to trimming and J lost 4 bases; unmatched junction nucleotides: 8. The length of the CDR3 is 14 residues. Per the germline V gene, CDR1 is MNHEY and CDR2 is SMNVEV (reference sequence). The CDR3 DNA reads TGTGCCAGCAGGCCGCGGGACAGGAGATACGAGCAGTACTTC. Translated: CASRPRDRRYEQYF.

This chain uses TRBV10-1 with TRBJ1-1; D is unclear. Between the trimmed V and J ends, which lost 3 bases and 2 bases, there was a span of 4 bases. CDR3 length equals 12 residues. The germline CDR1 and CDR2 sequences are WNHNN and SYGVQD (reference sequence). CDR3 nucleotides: TGCGCCAGCAGTGAAGGCAACACTGAAGCTTTCTTT. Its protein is CASSEGNTEAFF.

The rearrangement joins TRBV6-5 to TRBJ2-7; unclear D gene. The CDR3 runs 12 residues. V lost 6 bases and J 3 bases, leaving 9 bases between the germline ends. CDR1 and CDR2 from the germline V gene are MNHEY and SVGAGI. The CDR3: CASRLDGYEQYF. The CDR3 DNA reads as TGTGCCAGCAGATTGGACGGCTACGAGCAGTACTTC.

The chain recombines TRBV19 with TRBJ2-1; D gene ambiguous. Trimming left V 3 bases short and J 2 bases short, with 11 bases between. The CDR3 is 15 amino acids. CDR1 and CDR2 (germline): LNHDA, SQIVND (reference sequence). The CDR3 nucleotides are TGTGCCAGTAGTATGAGGCAGGCCGCCTACAATGAGCAGTTCTTC. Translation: CASSMRQAAYNEQFF.

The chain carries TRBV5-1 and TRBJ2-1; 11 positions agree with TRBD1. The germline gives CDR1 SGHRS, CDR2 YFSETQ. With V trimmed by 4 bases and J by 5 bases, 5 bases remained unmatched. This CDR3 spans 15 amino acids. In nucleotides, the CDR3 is TGCGCCAGCAGCCGGACAGGGGGCATGAACAATGAGCAGTTCTTC. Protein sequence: CASSRTGGMNNEQFF. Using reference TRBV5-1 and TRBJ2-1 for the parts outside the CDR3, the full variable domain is KAGVTQTPRYLIKTRGQQVTLSCSPISGHRSVSWYQQTPGQGLQFLFEYFSETQRNKGNFPGRFSGRQFSNSRSEMNVSTLELGDSALYLCASSRTGGMNNEQFFGPGTRLTVL.

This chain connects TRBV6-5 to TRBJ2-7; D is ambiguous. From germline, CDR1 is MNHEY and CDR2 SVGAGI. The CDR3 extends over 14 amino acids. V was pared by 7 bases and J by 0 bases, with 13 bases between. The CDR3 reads CASIKGSPSYEQYV. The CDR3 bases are TGTGCCAGCATAAAGGGTTCGCCCTCCTACGAGCAGTACGTC.

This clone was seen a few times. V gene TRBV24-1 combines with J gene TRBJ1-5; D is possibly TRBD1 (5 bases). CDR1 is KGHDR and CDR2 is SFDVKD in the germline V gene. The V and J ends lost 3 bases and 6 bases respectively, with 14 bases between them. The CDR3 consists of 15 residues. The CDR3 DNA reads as TGTGCCACCAGTGATAACGAAGGAGGGGTTCAGCCCCAGCATTTT. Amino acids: CATSDNEGGVQPQHF.

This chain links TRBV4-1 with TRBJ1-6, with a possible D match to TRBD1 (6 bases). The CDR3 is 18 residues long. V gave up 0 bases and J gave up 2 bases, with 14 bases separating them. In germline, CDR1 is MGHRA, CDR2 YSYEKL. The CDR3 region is CASSQDMGAVTYNSPLHF. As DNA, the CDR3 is TGCGCCAGCAGCCAAGATATGGGGGCAGTAACCTATAATTCACCCCTCCACTTT.

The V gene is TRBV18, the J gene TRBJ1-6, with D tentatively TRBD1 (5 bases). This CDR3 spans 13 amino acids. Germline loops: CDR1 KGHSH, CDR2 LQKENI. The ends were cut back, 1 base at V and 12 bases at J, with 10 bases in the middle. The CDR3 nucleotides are TGTGCCAGCTCACCACGTGAAGGGGAACCCCTCCACTTT. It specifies CASSPREGEPLHF.

Written as DNA, the CDR3 is TGTGCCAGCAGCCAAGCTAGCCGAAACACTGAAGCTTTCTTT. As protein: CASSQASRNTEAFF. The chain carries TRBV3-1 (or the pseudogene TRBV3-2) and TRBJ1-1; D ambiguous. This CDR3 has 14 residues. Germline V gives CDR1 LGHDT, CDR2 YNNKEL (reference sequence). V was trimmed by 1 base and J by 2 bases, leaving 8 bases between them.

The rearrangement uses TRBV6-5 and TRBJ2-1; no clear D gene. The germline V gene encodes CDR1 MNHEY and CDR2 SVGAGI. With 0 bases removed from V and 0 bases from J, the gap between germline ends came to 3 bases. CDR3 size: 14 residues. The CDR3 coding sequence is TGTGCCAGCAGTTACTCGGACTCCTACAATGAGCAGTTCTTC. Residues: CASSYSDSYNEQFF.

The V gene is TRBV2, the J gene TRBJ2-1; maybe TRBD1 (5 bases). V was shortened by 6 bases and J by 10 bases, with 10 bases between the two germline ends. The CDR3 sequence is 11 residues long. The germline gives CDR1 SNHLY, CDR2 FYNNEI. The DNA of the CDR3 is TGTGCCAGCAGGTCCTCAGGGGAGCAGTTCTTC. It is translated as CASRSSGEQFF.

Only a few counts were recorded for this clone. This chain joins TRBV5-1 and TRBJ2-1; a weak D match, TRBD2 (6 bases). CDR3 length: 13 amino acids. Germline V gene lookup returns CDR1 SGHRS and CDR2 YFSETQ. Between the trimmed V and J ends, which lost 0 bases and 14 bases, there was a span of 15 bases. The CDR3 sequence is CASSLESEGRKFF. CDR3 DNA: TGCGCCAGCAGCTTGGAATCGGAGGGTAGGAAGTTCTTC.

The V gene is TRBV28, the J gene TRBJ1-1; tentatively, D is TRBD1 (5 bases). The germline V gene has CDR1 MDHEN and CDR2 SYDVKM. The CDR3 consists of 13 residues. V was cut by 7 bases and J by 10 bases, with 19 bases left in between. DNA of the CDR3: TGTGCCAGCACCGTTCAGCGGGGGAGGGGAGCTTTCTTT. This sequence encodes CASTVQRGRGAFF.

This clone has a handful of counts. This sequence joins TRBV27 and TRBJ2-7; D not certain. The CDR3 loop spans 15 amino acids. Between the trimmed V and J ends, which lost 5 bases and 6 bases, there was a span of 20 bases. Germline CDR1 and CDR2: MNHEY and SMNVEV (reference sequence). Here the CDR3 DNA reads TGTGCCAGCAGTAGTTCAGCGCCTTATCGCTCCGAGCAGTACTTC. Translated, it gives CASSSSAPYRSEQYF.

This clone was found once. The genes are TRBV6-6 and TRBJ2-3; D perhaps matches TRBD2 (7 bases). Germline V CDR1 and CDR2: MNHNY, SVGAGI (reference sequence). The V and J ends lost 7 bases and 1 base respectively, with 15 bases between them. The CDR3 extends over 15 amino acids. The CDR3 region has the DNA TGTGCCAGCATCCGGGGGCTAGCGGGCACAGATACGCAGTATTTT. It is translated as CASIRGLAGTDTQYF.

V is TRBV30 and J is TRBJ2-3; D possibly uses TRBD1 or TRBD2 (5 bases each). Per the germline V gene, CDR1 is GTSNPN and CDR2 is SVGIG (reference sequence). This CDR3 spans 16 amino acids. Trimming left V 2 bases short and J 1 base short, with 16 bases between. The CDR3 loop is CAWSNGARWGTDTQYF. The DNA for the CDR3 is TGTGCCTGGAGTAACGGGGCTCGGTGGGGCACAGATACGCAGTATTTT.

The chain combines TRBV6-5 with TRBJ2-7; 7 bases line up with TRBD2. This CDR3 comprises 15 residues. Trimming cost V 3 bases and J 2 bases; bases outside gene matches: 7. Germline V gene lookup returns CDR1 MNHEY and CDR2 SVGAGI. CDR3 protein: CASSYSAGETYEQYF. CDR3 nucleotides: TGTGCCAGCAGTTATTCGGCGGGAGAGACCTACGAGCAGTACTTC.

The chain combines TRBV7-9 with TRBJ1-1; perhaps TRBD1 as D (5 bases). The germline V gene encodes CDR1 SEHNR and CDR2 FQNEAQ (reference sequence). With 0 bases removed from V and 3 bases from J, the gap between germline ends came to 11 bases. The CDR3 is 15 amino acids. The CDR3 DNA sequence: TGTGCCAGCAGCTTAGCGGTAGGGGCTCACACTGAAGCTTTCTTT. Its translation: CASSLAVGAHTEAFF.

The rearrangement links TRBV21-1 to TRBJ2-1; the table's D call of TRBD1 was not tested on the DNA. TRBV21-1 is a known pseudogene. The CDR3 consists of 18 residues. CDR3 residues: CASSKESSGTSPYNEQFF. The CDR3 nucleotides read TGTGCCAGCAGCAAAGAATCCTCCGGGACATCCCCCTACAATGAGCAGTTCTTC.

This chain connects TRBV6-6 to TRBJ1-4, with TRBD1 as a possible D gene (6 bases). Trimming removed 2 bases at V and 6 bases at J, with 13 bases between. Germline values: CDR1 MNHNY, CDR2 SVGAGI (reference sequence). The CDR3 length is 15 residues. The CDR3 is CASSYPTGRYEKLFF. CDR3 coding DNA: TGTGCCAGCAGTTACCCGACAGGCCGTTATGAAAAACTGTTTTTT.

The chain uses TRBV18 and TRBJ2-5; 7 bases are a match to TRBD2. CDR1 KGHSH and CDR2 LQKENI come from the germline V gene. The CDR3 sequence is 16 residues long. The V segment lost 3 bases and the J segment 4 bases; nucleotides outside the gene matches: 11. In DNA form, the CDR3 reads TGTGCCAGCTCACCCAGCCGACTAGCCCGGGCAGAGACCCAGTACTTC. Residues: CASSPSRLARAETQYF.

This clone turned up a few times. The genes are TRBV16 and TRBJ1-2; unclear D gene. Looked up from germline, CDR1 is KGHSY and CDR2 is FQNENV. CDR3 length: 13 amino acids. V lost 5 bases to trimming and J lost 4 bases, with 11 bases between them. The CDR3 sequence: CASSSPVLYGYTF. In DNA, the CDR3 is TGTGCCAGCAGCTCCCCCGTCCTCTATGGCTACACCTTC.

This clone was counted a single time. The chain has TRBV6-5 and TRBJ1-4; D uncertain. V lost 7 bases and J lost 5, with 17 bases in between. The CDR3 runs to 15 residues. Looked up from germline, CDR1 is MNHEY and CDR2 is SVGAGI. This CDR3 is CASKKGRAGNEKLFF. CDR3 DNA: TGTGCCAGCAAAAAAGGACGTGCTGGGAATGAAAAACTGTTTTTT.

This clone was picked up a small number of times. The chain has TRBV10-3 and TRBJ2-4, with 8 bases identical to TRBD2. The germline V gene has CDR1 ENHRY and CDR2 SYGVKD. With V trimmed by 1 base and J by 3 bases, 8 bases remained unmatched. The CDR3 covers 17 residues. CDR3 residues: CAISELRGGKVKNIQYF. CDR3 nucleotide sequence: TGTGCCATCAGTGAGTTACGGGGGGGCAAGGTCAAAAACATTCAGTACTTC.

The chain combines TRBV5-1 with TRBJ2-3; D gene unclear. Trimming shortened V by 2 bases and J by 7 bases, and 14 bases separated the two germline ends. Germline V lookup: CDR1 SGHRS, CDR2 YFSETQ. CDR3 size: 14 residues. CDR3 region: CASSLGPESHTQYF. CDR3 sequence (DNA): TGCGCCAGCAGCTTAGGGCCTGAGTCACATACGCAGTATTTT.